This entry lists 17 T cell receptor beta chains sequenced from one sample in a study of blood T cells in healthy people across ages. A second roughly 7 to 12 cycle PCR used barcoded and J-beta primers. In TCRdb, the 5' RACE reads were re-called with MiXCR into one record per CDR3 protein. The sample contains more than 900,000 distinct CDR3 sequences, 25% to 30% of which appear only once. This sample was also put to use in a study of T cells of mothers and their children.

The sample consisted of blood. The source is a woman aged 40 to 50 in good health.

This clonotype was observed a handful of times. The rearrangement joins TRBV7-2 to TRBJ2-3; D is possibly TRBD1 (6 bases). This CDR3 is built from 15 residues. V lost 5 bases, J lost 2 bases, and 14 bases lay in between. Per the germline V gene, CDR1 is SGHTA and CDR2 is FQGNSA. CDR3 loop: CASSPPGHNTDTQYF. As DNA, the CDR3 is TGTGCCAGCAGCCCCCCGGGACATAACACAGATACGCAGTATTTT.

The chain recombines TRBV7-2 with TRBJ2-1; 9 positions match TRBD2. V was pared by 5 bases and J by 3 bases, with 8 bases of the junction left unmatched. The germline V gene encodes CDR1 SGHTA and CDR2 FQGNSA. The CDR3 is 16 residues long. This CDR3 reads CASSRRTSDDYNEQFF. CDR3 sequence (DNA): TGTGCCAGCAGCCGACGGACTAGCGATGACTACAATGAGCAGTTCTTC.

This clonotype was counted only a few times. The CDR3: CASSRLVGGPGYTF. CDR3 nucleotides: TGTGCCAGCAGCCGCTTAGTGGGGGGTCCTGGCTACACCTTC. The J gene is TRBJ1-2, the V gene TRBV7-2; tentatively, D is TRBD1 (5 bases). CDR3 size: 14 residues. The V gene's germline CDR1 is SGHTA and CDR2 FQGNSA. V lost 5 bases, J lost 7 bases, and 17 bases lay in between.

The chain uses TRBV27 and TRBJ2-1, with 10 positions matching TRBD2. The CDR3 totals 16 residues. The J segment lost 6 bases and the V segment lost 6 bases, leaving 11 bases of the junction unmatched. Germline CDR1 and CDR2: MNHEY and SMNVEV (reference sequence). CDR3 nucleotides: TGTGCCAGCAGATCCGCCAGCGGGGGGGCCCCCAATGAGCAGTTCTTC. It encodes CASRSASGGAPNEQFF.

The rearrangement joins TRBV28 to TRBJ2-7, with D hard to call. Trimming cost V 5 bases and J 0 bases, with 14 bases left between them. This CDR3 region has 15 residues. Per germline, CDR1 MDHEN and CDR2 SYDVKM. This chain's CDR3 is CASSTVQLSSYEQYF. The CDR3 nucleotides read TGTGCCAGCAGTACTGTACAGCTAAGCTCCTACGAGCAGTACTTC.

V and J are TRBV20-1 and TRBJ2-1; TRBD1 agrees at 9 bases. This CDR3 has 13 residues. V lost 6 bases and J lost 6; bases outside the gene matches: 6. Germline CDR1 reads DFQATT; CDR2 reads SNEGSKA (reference sequence). The CDR3 reads CSAKQGARNEQFF. The CDR3, as DNA: TGCAGTGCGAAACAGGGGGCTCGCAATGAGCAGTTCTTC.

This clonotype appeared once. CDR3 protein: CASSARTGGRNEQFF. CDR3 bases: TGTGCCAGCAGCGCCCGGACAGGGGGCCGAAATGAGCAGTTCTTC. The chain links TRBV2 to TRBJ2-1, with 11 positions matching TRBD1. The germline gives CDR1 SNHLY, CDR2 FYNNEI. V lost 6 bases, J lost 7 bases, and 8 bases stayed unmatched. The CDR3 runs 15 residues.

V and J are TRBV29-1 and TRBJ2-3; 7 bases agree with TRBD1. The CDR3 contains 14 residues. The V segment lost 1 base and the J segment 1 base; nucleotides outside the gene matches: 2. Germline V gene data show CDR1 as SQVTM and CDR2 as ANQGSEA. DNA of the CDR3: TGCAGCGTTGAAGGGGGACAGCGCACAGATACGCAGTATTTT. Its translation: CSVEGGQRTDTQYF.

This sequence joins TRBV7-2 and TRBJ2-2, with 8 bases fitting TRBD1. V lost 3 bases to trimming and J lost 2 bases; unmatched junction nucleotides: 8. This CDR3 comprises 17 residues. CDR1 SGHTA and CDR2 FQGNSA come from the germline V gene. The CDR3 loop reads CASSFRGQGGNTGELFF. Written as DNA, the CDR3 is TGTGCCAGCAGCTTCAGGGGGCAGGGGGGTAACACCGGGGAGCTGTTTTTT.

This clonotype was recorded many times. The chain links TRBV29-1 to TRBJ2-1, with 8 bases aligning to TRBD1. Germline CDR1 is SQVTM and CDR2 is ANQGSEA. Losses at the gene ends were 4 bases for V and 7 bases for J; bases not matched to a gene: 9. This CDR3 comprises 14 residues. CDR3 nucleotides: TGCAGCGTTGCGGTTACAGGGGGACTGAATGAGCAGTTCTTC. It encodes CSVAVTGGLNEQFF.

This clonotype was found many times. CDR3 protein: CASSLLNSPLHF. In nucleotides, the CDR3 is TGCGCCAGCAGCCTTCTAAATTCACCCCTCCACTTT. The chain uses TRBV4-1 and TRBJ1-6; D uncertain. V lost 4 bases, J lost 7 bases, and 5 bases lay in between. The V gene's germline CDR1 is MGHRA and CDR2 YSYEKL. The CDR3 length is 12 residues.

A few counts support this clonotype. V and J are TRBV9 and TRBJ2-3, with 8 bases that match TRBD2. The CDR3 runs 17 residues. Germline assignment: CDR1 SGDLS and CDR2 YYNGEE. Germline trimming cut 3 bases from V and 3 bases from J; bases unmatched to any gene: 12. This chain's CDR3 is CASSAPRAGGATDTQYF. The CDR3 DNA reads as TGTGCCAGCAGCGCCCCCCGGGCGGGGGGAGCGACAGATACGCAGTATTTT. Drawing the rest from reference TRBV9 and TRBJ2-3, the complete variable domain is DSGVTQTPKHLITATGQRVTLRCSPRSGDLSVYWYQQSLDQGLQFLIQYYNGEERAKGNILERFSAQQFPDLHSELNLSSLELGDSALYFCASSAPRAGGATDTQYFGPGTRLTVL.

This chain connects TRBV5-8 to TRBJ1-4, with TRBD1 as a possible D gene (6 bases). V was clipped by 4 bases and J by 3 bases, with 19 bases between them. The V gene's germline CDR1 is SGHTS and CDR2 YDEGEE. The CDR3 is made up of 17 amino acids. The CDR3 loop reads CASSPGHSLAANEKLFF. For the CDR3, the DNA is TGTGCCAGCAGCCCGGGACATTCTCTTGCAGCTAATGAAAAACTGTTTTTT.

The chain carries TRBV6-1 and TRBJ1-5, with a weak D call TRBD1 (5 bases). The CDR3 sequence is 14 residues long. Germline CDR1 and CDR2: MNHNS and SASEGT. V was clipped by 5 bases and J by 0 bases, with 8 bases between them. CDR3 sequence: CASSRGYSNQPQHF. As DNA, the CDR3 is TGTGCCAGCAGTCGGGGGTATAGCAATCAGCCCCAGCATTTT.

This clonotype has just a few counts. The V gene is TRBV2, the J gene TRBJ1-5; D may be TRBD1 (5 bases). The CDR3 runs 13 residues. Trimming pared 4 bases from V and 5 bases from J, leaving 9 bases between. Germline CDR1 SNHLY, CDR2 FYNNEI. CDR3 in DNA: TGTGCCAGCAGTGGGGGGGGTTATCAGCCCCAGCATTTT. It specifies CASSGGGYQPQHF.

The chain carries TRBV20-1 and TRBJ2-1; possible D gene TRBD1, 6 bases. The CDR3 is 18 amino acids. V was shortened by 3 bases and J by 0 bases, with 21 bases between the two germline ends. Per the germline V gene, CDR1 is DFQATT and CDR2 is SNEGSKA (reference sequence). As DNA, the CDR3 is TGCAGTGCTAGGGAACAGGGAGTAATTTATGGCTCCTACAATGAGCAGTTCTTC. It codes for CSAREQGVIYGSYNEQFF.

A word on this clonotype: Given a much more abundant clone one base away, this may be a read error. The chain combines TRBV20-1 with TRBJ2-7; D is unclear. The CDR3 is made up of 14 amino acids. The V gene's germline CDR1 is DFQATT and CDR2 SNEGSKA (reference sequence). The V end was cut by 5 bases, the J end by 2 bases, with 16 bases between. CDR3 sequence (DNA): TGCAGTGCTGGCCCTTCGGGCCCTCCCTACGAGCAGTACTTC. Its translation: CSAGPSGPPYEQYF.